This passage covers 13 T cell receptor beta chains from one sample sequenced in a study of T cell repertoires in cytomegalovirus infection. For these receptors, no antigen is known. TCRdb itself ran the reads through MiXCR, one entry per CDR3 protein. The data hold roughly 570,000 distinct CDR3 sequences, with about 39% observed a single time. The source was cultured PBMCs, collected from culture after CMV antigen stimulation. The source of these receptors is a human donor in good health (CMV status not recorded). Some clones in this sample may be carry-over from other donors' samples.

The genes are TRBV4-2 and TRBJ2-3, with D maybe TRBD2 (5 bases). CDR3 length: 17 amino acids. Germline V gene sequence: CDR1 LGHNA, CDR2 YNFKEQ. V dropped 1 base and J dropped 2 bases, with 16 bases sitting between them. CDR3: CASSQAPSRAFTDTQYF. The CDR3 DNA reads TGTGCCAGCAGCCAAGCCCCCTCGAGGGCCTTCACAGATACGCAGTATTTT.

This clonotype has only a few counts. J is TRBJ1-6 and V is TRBV6-1; D perhaps matches TRBD1 (6 bases). This CDR3 has 14 residues. CDR1 is MNHNS and CDR2 is SASEGT in the germline V gene. Trimming removed 4 bases at V and 4 bases at J, with 8 bases between. CDR3 loop: CASSGGQYNSPLHF. CDR3 bases: TGTGCCAGCAGTGGAGGACAGTATAATTCACCCCTCCACTTT.

The rearrangement uses TRBV18 and TRBJ2-1, with no clear D. Germline V gene lookup returns CDR1 KGHSH and CDR2 LQKENI. The V end lost 2 bases, the J end lost 8 bases, and 4 bases lay between the germline ends. The CDR3 contains 11 residues. CDR3 DNA sequence: TGTGCCAGCTCACCAGTGGATGAGCAGTTCTTC. It encodes CASSPVDEQFF.

Ten or more counts support this clonotype. The chain has TRBV7-2 and TRBJ1-6; D gene unclear. CDR3 length: 15 residues. V was shortened by 1 base and J by 5 bases, with 9 bases between the two germline ends. The germline V gene encodes CDR1 SGHTA and CDR2 FQGNSA. The CDR3 reads CASSLGTRDNSPLHF. In DNA form, the CDR3 reads TGTGCCAGCAGCTTAGGGACGAGGGATAATTCACCCCTCCACTTT. Full variable domain (remainder filled in from reference TRBV7-2 and TRBJ1-6): GAGVSQSPSNKVTEKGKDVELRCDPISGHTALYWYRQSLGQGLEFLIYFQGNSAPDKSGLPSDRFSAERTGGSVSTLTIQRTQQEDSAVYLCASSLGTRDNSPLHFGNGTRLTVT.

The gene calls are TRBV6-5 and TRBJ2-5; 7 bases align to TRBD2. With V trimmed by 4 bases and J by 4 bases, 9 bases remained unmatched. The CDR3 runs to 15 residues. Germline V gives CDR1 MNHEY, CDR2 SVGAGI. CDR3 sequence reads: CASSWGGDRGETQYF. For the CDR3, the DNA is TGTGCCAGCAGTTGGGGGGGGGATCGGGGAGAGACCCAGTACTTC.

The chain carries TRBV11-3 and TRBJ2-1, with D tentatively TRBD1 (6 bases). The CDR3 has 17 amino acids. V lost 1 base to trimming and J lost 1 base, with 14 bases between them. Germline V gene data show CDR1 as SGHNT and CDR2 as YENEEA. This CDR3 is CASSLAAHRESYNEQFF. The CDR3 DNA follows: TGTGCCAGCAGCTTAGCTGCCCACAGGGAGTCCTACAATGAGCAGTTCTTC.

This clonotype was found a few times. V is TRBV4-2 and J is TRBJ2-3; 7 bases fit TRBD2. Trimming took 4 bases from V and 2 from J; bases not matched to a gene: 3. The germline CDR1 and CDR2 sequences are LGHNA and YNFKEQ. The CDR3 is 14 residues long. The chain's CDR3 is CASSRGGITDTQYF. Written as DNA, the CDR3 is TGTGCCAGCAGCCGCGGGGGTATCACAGATACGCAGTATTTT.

This chain uses TRBV7-9 with TRBJ1-2; D remains unclear. Germline V gene lookup returns CDR1 SEHNR and CDR2 FQNEAQ (reference sequence). The CDR3 covers 13 residues. Trimming pared 8 bases from V and 3 bases from J, leaving 13 bases between. CDR3 sequence (DNA): TGTGCCAGCCGGGGAGGCGGAGACTATGGCTACACCTTC. This encodes CASRGGGDYGYTF.

The rearrangement uses TRBV11-2 and TRBJ2-1; D uncertain. Germline V gene lookup returns CDR1 SGHAT and CDR2 FQNNGV. This CDR3 is 15 amino acids long. V lost 5 bases, J lost 3 bases, and 14 bases lay in between. The CDR3 is CASSPVVASYNEQFF. In nucleotides, the CDR3 is TGTGCCAGCAGCCCCGTGGTGGCTAGCTACAATGAGCAGTTCTTC.

The V call is TRBV5-1, the J call TRBJ2-7, with 7 bases fitting TRBD2. V gave up 3 bases and J gave up 3 bases; unmatched junction bases: 15. The length of the CDR3 is 17 residues. Germline loops: CDR1 SGHRS, CDR2 YFSETQ. This chain's CDR3 is CASSSTLTKRDFYEQYF. The DNA of the CDR3 is TGCGCCAGCAGCTCGACCTTGACGAAGCGGGACTTCTACGAGCAGTACTTC. The whole variable domain, filled in from reference TRBV5-1 and TRBJ2-7, reads KAGVTQTPRYLIKTRGQQVTLSCSPISGHRSVSWYQQTPGQGLQFLFEYFSETQRNKGNFPGRFSGRQFSNSRSEMNVSTLELGDSALYLCASSSTLTKRDFYEQYFGPGTRLTVT.

V and J are TRBV12-3 or TRBV12-4 and TRBJ2-4; D gene uncertain. Trimming stripped 3 bases from V and 0 bases from J, with 12 bases between. This CDR3 contains 16 residues. CDR3: CASSFEDPRAKNIQYF. CDR3 nucleotides: TGTGCCAGCAGTTTCGAGGATCCAAGAGCCAAAAACATTCAGTACTTC.

The chain combines TRBV18 with TRBJ1-5; no firm D call. Deletions cut 5 bases from V and 0 bases from J, with 17 bases between. CDR3 length equals 17 residues. CDR1 is KGHSH, CDR2 LQKENI, per germline. The CDR3 nucleotides are TGTGCCAGCTCAGCTCTAGGTTCCGCAGTTAGCAATCAGCCCCAGCATTTT. Encoded protein: CASSALGSAVSNQPQHF.

The chain joins TRBV6-1 to TRBJ2-7; D is possibly TRBD1 (5 bases). Deletions cut 5 bases from V and 5 bases from J, with 13 bases between. This CDR3 region has 13 residues. CDR1 MNHNS and CDR2 SASEGT come from the germline V gene. As DNA, the CDR3 is TGTGCCAGCAGTCTGGGGCCCCGGGACGAGCAGTACTTC. Translation: CASSLGPRDEQYF.